What follows is one TCR beta chain and its context. These data come from a study of blood T cell repertoires in COVID-19. Recruited during active infection, patients (from Seattle) were subsequently followed longitudinally. This CDR3 region has 17 residues. Trimming removed 10 bases from V and 0 bases from J; junction bases left unmatched: 14. Germline V gene lookup returns CDR1 ENHRY and CDR2 SYGVKD. Some clones are missing from TCRdb's copy, which holds only in-frame ones; the method was immunoSEQ multiplex PCR. Counted here are 270,000 or so clones, nearly 90% occurring once; the ten biggest clones make up around 1.9%.

The origin of this receptor is a woman aged 55-70 years with COVID-19, enrolled during active disease. The sequencing sample was made of peripheral blood. The chain combines TRBV10-3 with TRBJ1-4, with 7 bases matching TRBD1. The CDR3 sequence: CATGGPGGQATNEKLFF. The DNA for the CDR3 is TGTGCCACAGGGGGGCCTGGGGGCCAGGCAACTAATGAAAAACTGTTTTTT.